The 19 T cell receptor beta chains given below trace back to one sample, sequenced in a study of T-cell reconstitution after alpha-beta-depleted transplantation in children. As it was prepared, the TCRbeta library received unique molecular identifiers. One entry per CDR3 protein results from TCRdb running MiXCR on the PCR reads. The top ten hold over 0.95% of the sample, which has about 690,000 distinct CDR3 sequences, 16% seen once. Sample: PBMCs from the stem cell graft donor, taken from the stem cell graft. The receptors were gathered from a human donor who donated a stem cell graft to a child with acute myeloid leukemia.

This clonotype occurred a few times. The J gene is TRBJ2-2, the V gene TRBV10-2, with a weak D call TRBD1 (5 bases). Deletions cut 1 base from V and 5 bases from J, with 8 bases between. The CDR3 loop spans 14 amino acids. Germline V gene data show CDR1 as WSHSY and CDR2 as SAAADI. CDR3 sequence: CASSEWGRTGELFF. CDR3 DNA sequence: TGCGCCAGCAGTGAGTGGGGCAGAACCGGGGAGCTGTTTTTT.

This clonotype was seen ten or more times. The chain is built from TRBV20-1 and TRBJ2-1; 7 nucleotides agree with TRBD1. Germline V gene lookup returns CDR1 DFQATT and CDR2 SNEGSKA (reference sequence). The length of the CDR3 is 15 residues. The V and J ends lost 3 bases and 6 bases, in that order; junction bases with no gene match: 11. The CDR3 region is CSASRQGRVFNEQFF. The DNA of the CDR3 is TGCAGTGCTAGTAGACAGGGTAGGGTTTTCAATGAGCAGTTCTTC.

This clonotype was observed at least ten times. The V call is TRBV7-2, the J call TRBJ2-1, with D perhaps TRBD2 (6 bases). Germline CDR1 SGHTA, CDR2 FQGNSA. This CDR3 contains 13 residues. Trimming shortened V by 8 bases and J by 1 base, and 9 bases separated the two germline ends. The CDR3, as DNA: TGTGCCAGCCGCCTAGCGTCCTACAATGAGCAGTTCTTC. Protein sequence: CASRLASYNEQFF.

The V call is TRBV4-3, the J call TRBJ2-7; possible D gene TRBD2, 6 bases. The CDR3 sequence is 14 residues long. Trimming stripped 1 base from V and 5 bases from J, with 12 bases between. Germline V gene data show CDR1 as LGHNA and CDR2 as YSLEER. The CDR3 coding sequence is TGCGCCAGCAGCCAAGGGTTAGGAGGGGACGAGCAGTACTTC. It codes for CASSQGLGGDEQYF.

The table lists this clonotype with many counts. The chain employs TRBV20-1 and TRBJ1-1; maybe TRBD1 (5 bases). In germline, CDR1 is DFQATT, CDR2 SNEGSKA (reference sequence). V was trimmed by 8 bases and J by 10 bases, leaving 17 bases between them. CDR3 length: 11 residues. CDR3 protein: CSLVGRGVAFF. CDR3 bases: TGCAGTCTGGTCGGGAGAGGGGTAGCTTTCTTT.

The chain carries TRBV18 and TRBJ2-1, with D perhaps matching TRBD2 (7 bases). There are 14 residues in the CDR3. Germline V gene data show CDR1 as KGHSH and CDR2 as LQKENI. Trimming removed 6 bases at V and 7 bases at J, with 16 bases between. The chain's CDR3 is CASSTRGANNEQFF. Written as DNA, the CDR3 is TGTGCCAGCTCCACCCGGGGGGCGAATAATGAGCAGTTCTTC.

Of note for this clonotype: This may arise from a read error, as a much more abundant clone is one base away. CDR3 DNA sequence: TGCAGTGCTCGCAGGACTAGCGGGGGGGCCCAGGACACAGATACGCAGTATTTT. Residues: CSARRTSGGAQDTDTQYF. The chain is built from TRBV20-1 and TRBJ2-3; 15 nucleotides align to TRBD2. This CDR3 has 18 amino acids. Trimming took 5 bases from V and 2 from J; bases not matched to a gene: 11. Germline CDR1 reads DFQATT; CDR2 reads SNEGSKA (reference sequence).

V is TRBV20-1 and J is TRBJ1-6; a weak D match, TRBD1 (5 bases). V dropped 0 bases and J dropped 7 bases, with 7 bases sitting between them. The CDR3 extends over 13 amino acids. Per germline, CDR1 DFQATT and CDR2 SNEGSKA (reference sequence). CDR3 sequence reads: CSARERGNSPLHF. For the CDR3, the DNA is TGCAGTGCTAGAGAACGGGGGAATTCACCCCTCCACTTT.

This clonotype was counted many times. V is TRBV9 and J is TRBJ2-7, with 8 nucleotides matching TRBD1. Trimming took 4 bases from V and 7 from J; bases not matched to a gene: 10. From germline, CDR1 is SGDLS and CDR2 YYNGEE. The length of the CDR3 is 14 residues. In DNA form, the CDR3 reads TGTGCCAGCAGCCTGCGACAGGGGATGGAGGAGCAGTACTTC. Amino acids: CASSLRQGMEEQYF.

The sample holds many counts of this clonotype. The rearrangement uses TRBV15 and TRBJ1-4; no definite D call. Germline lookup yields CDR1 LNHNV and CDR2 YYDKDF (reference sequence). The CDR3 totals 14 residues. V was trimmed by 0 bases and J by 7 bases, leaving 9 bases between them. This chain's CDR3 is CATSREGWGEKLFF. The CDR3 bases are TGTGCCACCAGCAGAGAGGGTTGGGGTGAAAAACTGTTTTTT.

V and J are TRBV5-6 and TRBJ2-5; D may be TRBD1 or TRBD2 (5 bases each). Trimming took off 4 bases at V and 1 base at J, with 14 bases between the two ends. There are 15 residues in the CDR3. Germline CDR1 and CDR2: SGHDT and YYEEEE. The CDR3 bases are TGTGCCAGCAGCCGCGGGCAGGGACCCCAAGAGACCCAGTACTTC. Its protein is CASSRGQGPQETQYF.

This clonotype was counted between two and nine times. The chain has TRBV28 and TRBJ1-3, with a weak D call TRBD1 (6 bases). CDR1 is MDHEN, CDR2 SYDVKM, per germline. With 7 bases removed from V and 2 bases from J, the gap between germline ends came to 9 bases. The CDR3 sequence is 13 residues long. This CDR3 is CASKGVTGNTIYF. The CDR3, as DNA: TGTGCCAGCAAGGGGGTTACTGGAAACACCATATATTTT.

In nucleotides, the CDR3 is TGTGCCAGCAGCATTCCAGGGTGGGGCGGGGAGCTGTTTTTT. It is translated as CASSIPGWGGELFF. V gene TRBV7-2 combines with J gene TRBJ2-2, with TRBD1 as a possible D gene (5 bases). This CDR3 is built from 14 residues. The germline gives CDR1 SGHTA, CDR2 FQGNSA. Trimming took off 5 bases at V and 7 bases at J, with 14 bases between the two ends.

This clonotype was found a few times. The chain links TRBV12-3 or TRBV12-4 to TRBJ1-5; a possible D gene is TRBD1 (6 bases). CDR3 length: 15 residues. The ends were cut back, 6 bases at V and 2 bases at J, with 14 bases in the middle. The CDR3 DNA follows: TGTGCCAGCAGCCATTATGAGGGGGGCAATCAGCCCCAGCATTTT. This translates into CASSHYEGGNQPQHF.

This sequence joins TRBV4-1 and TRBJ1-1; D ambiguous. The germline V gene encodes CDR1 MGHRA and CDR2 YSYEKL. CDR3 length: 13 residues. V gave up 8 bases and J gave up 0 bases, with 10 bases separating them. CDR3 sequence: CASFGAMNTEAFF. In nucleotides, the CDR3 is TGCGCCAGCTTTGGAGCGATGAACACTGAAGCTTTCTTT.

V and J are TRBV5-1 and TRBJ1-5, with 7 bases matching TRBD1. This CDR3 has 14 residues. V lost 0 bases and J lost 7; bases outside the gene matches: 4. Germline CDR1 and CDR2: SGHRS and YFSETQ. DNA of the CDR3: TGCGCCAGCAGCTTGGGGGACAGCGAGCAGCCCCAGCATTTT. Its protein is CASSLGDSEQPQHF. The whole variable domain, remainder taken from reference TRBV5-1 and TRBJ1-5, is KAGVTQTPRYLIKTRGQQVTLSCSPISGHRSVSWYQQTPGQGLQFLFEYFSETQRNKGNFPGRFSGRQFSNSRSEMNVSTLELGDSALYLCASSLGDSEQPQHFGDGTRLSIL.

This clonotype was detected only a few times. The chain recombines TRBV12-3 or TRBV12-4 with TRBJ2-3; D not resolved. Trimming pared 0 bases from V and 2 bases from J, leaving 12 bases between. CDR3 length equals 16 residues. CDR3 bases: TGTGCCAGCAGTTTAGCGGCATTCCAAGACACAGATACGCAGTATTTT. This codes for CASSLAAFQDTDTQYF.

For this clonotype: Possible read error: a much larger clone is one base away. The rearrangement links TRBV5-5 to TRBJ2-1, with 11 bases that match TRBD2. This CDR3 spans 14 amino acids. In germline, CDR1 is SGHKS, CDR2 YYEKEE (reference sequence). CDR3 amino acids: CASIGTSGSDDQFF. DNA of the CDR3: TGTGCCAGTATCGGGACTAGCGGTTCCGATGACCAGTTCTTC. Together with reference TRBV5-5 and TRBJ2-1, the CDR3 gives the full variable domain: DAGVTQSPTHLIKTRGQQVTLRCSPISGHKSVSWYQQVLGQGPQFIFQYYEKEERGRGNFPDRFSARQFPNYSSELNVNALLLGDSALYLCASIGTSGSDDQFFGPGTRLTVL.

This clonotype was observed many times. The rearrangement uses TRBV7-2 and TRBJ2-5; D unresolved. The CDR3 covers 13 residues. Trimming took off 5 bases at V and 2 bases at J, with 9 bases between the two ends. Germline CDR1 SGHTA, CDR2 FQGNSA. CDR3 nucleotides: TGTGCCAGCAGCCCGAGTGGACAAGAGACCCAGTACTTC. It encodes CASSPSGQETQYF.